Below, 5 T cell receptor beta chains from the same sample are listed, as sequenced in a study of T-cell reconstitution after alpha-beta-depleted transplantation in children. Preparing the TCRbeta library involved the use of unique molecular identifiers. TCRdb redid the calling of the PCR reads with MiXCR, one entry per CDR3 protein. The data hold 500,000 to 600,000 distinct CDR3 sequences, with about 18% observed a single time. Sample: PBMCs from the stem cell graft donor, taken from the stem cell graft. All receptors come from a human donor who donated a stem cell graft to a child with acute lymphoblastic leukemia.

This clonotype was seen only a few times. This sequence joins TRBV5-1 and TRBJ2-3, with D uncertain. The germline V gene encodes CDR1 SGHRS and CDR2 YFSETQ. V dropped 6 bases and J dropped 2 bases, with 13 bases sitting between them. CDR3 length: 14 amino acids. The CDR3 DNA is TGCGCCAGCAACCCGTTTATTTCCACAGATACGCAGTATTTT. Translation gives CASNPFISTDTQYF.

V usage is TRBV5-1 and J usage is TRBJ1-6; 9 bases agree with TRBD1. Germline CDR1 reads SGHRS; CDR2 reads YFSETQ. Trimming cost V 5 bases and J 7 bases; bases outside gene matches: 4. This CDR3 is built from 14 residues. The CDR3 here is CASRKDRGNSPLHF. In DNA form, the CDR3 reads TGCGCCAGCAGGAAGGACAGGGGCAATTCACCCCTCCACTTT.

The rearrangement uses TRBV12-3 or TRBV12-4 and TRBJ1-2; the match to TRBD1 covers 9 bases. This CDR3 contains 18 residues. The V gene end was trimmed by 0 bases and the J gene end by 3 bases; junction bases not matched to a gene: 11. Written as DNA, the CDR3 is TGTGCCAGCAGTTTAGCGCTACACAGGGGGCTGTTTTACTATGGCTACACCTTC. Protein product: CASSLALHRGLFYYGYTF.

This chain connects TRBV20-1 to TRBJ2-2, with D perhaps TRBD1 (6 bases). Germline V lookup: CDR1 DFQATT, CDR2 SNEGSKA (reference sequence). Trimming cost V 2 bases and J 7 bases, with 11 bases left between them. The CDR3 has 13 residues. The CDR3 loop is CSARPGVGGELFF. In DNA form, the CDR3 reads TGCAGTGCTAGACCAGGGGTAGGCGGGGAGCTGTTTTTT.

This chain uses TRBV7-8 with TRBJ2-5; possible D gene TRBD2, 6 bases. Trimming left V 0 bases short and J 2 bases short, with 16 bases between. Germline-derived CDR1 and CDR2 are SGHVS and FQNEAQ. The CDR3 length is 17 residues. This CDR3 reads CASSLARRDWGQETQYF. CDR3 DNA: TGTGCCAGCAGCTTAGCGCGGAGGGACTGGGGACAAGAGACCCAGTACTTC.